This TCR beta chain was identified during a study of T-cell reconstitution after alpha-beta-depleted transplantation in children. The authors prepared the TCRbeta library with unique molecular identifiers. TCRdb reprocessed the PCR reads with MiXCR, giving one entry per CDR3 protein. The sample lists about 200,000 distinct CDR3 sequences; roughly 6.6% were seen once. Germline V gene sequence: CDR1 SNHLY, CDR2 FYNNEI. Trimming removed 5 bases from V and 0 bases from J; junction bases left unmatched: 5. The CDR3 length is 15 residues. This TCR derives from a boy aged 2-9 years with acute lymphoblastic leukemia, due to receive a stem cell transplant. The chain couples TRBV2 to TRBJ2-3, with 7 bases lining up with TRBD2. The starting material was PBMCs, obtained before TCRalphabeta/CD19-depleted stem cell transplant. CDR3 sequence (DNA): TGTGCCAGCAGTAACGAGCGGGGTAGCACAGATACGCAGTATTTT. Protein: CASSNERGSTDTQYF.